This T cell receptor (beta chain) was sequenced for a study of T cells expressing NK-cell markers. As for the study in general: The authors derived TCR beta repertoires from sorted CD3+CD56+NKG2C+, CD3+CD56+NKG2C- and CD3+CD56-NKG2C+ T cells. Most of the eight sequenced donors tested HCMV-seropositive; one tested seronegative.

Whole-study findings and limits: A range of about 1.0-8% of CD8+ T cells consisted of dominant NKG2C+ clonotypes in 6 or 7 donors. The leading position in the CD3+CD56-NKG2C+ fraction of several donors also went to these clonotypes.

The length of the CDR3 is 16 residues. The germline V gene encodes CDR1 SGHTA and CDR2 FQGNSA. TCRdb re-called the 5' RACE reads and catalogs CDR3 proteins one per entry, DNA excluded. The table lists around 260,000 distinct CDR3 sequences. Concerning this clonotype itself: The antigen is unknown.

The sequencing input was blood T cells: a sorted CD56 or NKG2C T cell subset, CD4+ or CD8+ T cells, or bulk PBMC T cells (not recorded which). The gene calls are TRBV7-2 and TRBJ2-1; TCRdb selects TRBD2, and the lack of DNA leaves this call unchecked. This clonotype was sampled from a woman aged 18 to 75 in good health. The CDR3 loop is CASSLGTSGAYNEQFF.